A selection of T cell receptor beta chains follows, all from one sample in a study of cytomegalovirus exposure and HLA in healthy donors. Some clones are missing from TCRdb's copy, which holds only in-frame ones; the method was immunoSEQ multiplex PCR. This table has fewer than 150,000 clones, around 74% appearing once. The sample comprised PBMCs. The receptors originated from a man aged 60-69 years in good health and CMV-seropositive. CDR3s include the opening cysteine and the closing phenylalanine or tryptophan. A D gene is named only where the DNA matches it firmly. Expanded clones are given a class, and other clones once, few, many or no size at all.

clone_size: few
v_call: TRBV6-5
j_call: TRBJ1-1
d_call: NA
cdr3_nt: TGTGCCAGCAGCACGGTAGGGGTGGGGACTGAAGCTTTCTTT
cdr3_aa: CASSTVGVGTEAFF

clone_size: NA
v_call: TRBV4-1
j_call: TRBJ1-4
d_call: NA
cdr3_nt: TGCGCCAGCGGAAGGGGAACTAATGAAAAACTGTTTTTT
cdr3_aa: CASGRGTNEKLFF

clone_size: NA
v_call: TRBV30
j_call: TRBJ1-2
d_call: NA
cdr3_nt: TGTGGCCTGGAAGGGGAGGGGCGGAGTGGCTACACCTTC
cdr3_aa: CGLEGEGRSGYTF

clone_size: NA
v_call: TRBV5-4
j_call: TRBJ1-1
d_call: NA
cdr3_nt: TGTGCCAGCTGGTCTGGGAGGGGCGTAAACACTGAAGCTTTCTTT
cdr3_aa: CASWSGRGVNTEAFF

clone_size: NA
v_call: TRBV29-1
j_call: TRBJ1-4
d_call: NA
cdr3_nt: TGCAGCGTTGAAGGGGGGCGGAATGAAAAACTGTTTTTT
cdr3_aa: CSVEGGRNEKLFF

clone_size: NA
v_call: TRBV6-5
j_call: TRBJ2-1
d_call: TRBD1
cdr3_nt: TGTGCCAGCAGTTACGTAACAGGGGTCAACAATGAGCAGTTCTTC
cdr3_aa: CASSYVTGVNNEQFF

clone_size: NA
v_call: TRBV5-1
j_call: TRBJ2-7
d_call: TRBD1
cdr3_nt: TGCGCCAGCAGCGTGCAGGGACAGCACTCCTACGAGCAGTACTTC
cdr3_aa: CASSVQGQHSYEQYF

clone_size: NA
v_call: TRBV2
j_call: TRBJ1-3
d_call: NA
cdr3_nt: TGTGCCAGCAAGGCAGGGATCCATTCTGGAAACACCATATATTTT
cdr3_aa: CASKAGIHSGNTIYF

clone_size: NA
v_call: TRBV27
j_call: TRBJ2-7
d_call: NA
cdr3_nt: TGTGCCAGCAGTAGGTACAGGGGGGGCTCCTACGAGCAGTACTTC
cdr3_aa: CASSRYRGGSYEQYF

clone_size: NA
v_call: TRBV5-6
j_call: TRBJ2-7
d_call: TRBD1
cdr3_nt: TGTGCCAGCAGCCTAGGGACAGCGCTCTTCTACGAGCAGTACTTC
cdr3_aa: CASSLGTALFYEQYF

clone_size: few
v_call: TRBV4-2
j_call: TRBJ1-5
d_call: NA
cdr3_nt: TGTGCCAGCAGCCAAGATCCGTCCAGGGTAGACCAGCCCCAGCATTTT
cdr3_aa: CASSQDPSRVDQPQHF

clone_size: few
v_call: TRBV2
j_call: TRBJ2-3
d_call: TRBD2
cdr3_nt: TGTGCCAGCAGCGTTACACCTACTAGCGGGAGAGGAACAGATACGCAGTATTTT
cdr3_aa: CASSVTPTSGRGTDTQYF

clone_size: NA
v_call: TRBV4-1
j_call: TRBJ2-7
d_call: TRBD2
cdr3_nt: TGCGCCAGCAGCCAAGAAGCCGGGACTAGCGGGAGGGGGGGCGACGAGCAGTACTTC
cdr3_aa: CASSQEAGTSGRGGDEQYF

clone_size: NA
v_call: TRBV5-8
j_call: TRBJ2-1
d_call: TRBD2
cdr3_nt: TGTGCCAGCAGCTTGGCGTTAGCGGGAGCTCATGAGCAGTTCTTC
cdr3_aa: CASSLALAGAHEQFF

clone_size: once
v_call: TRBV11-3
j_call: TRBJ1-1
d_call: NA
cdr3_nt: TGTGCCAGCAGCCCGGGACATACAACTGAAGCTTTCTTT
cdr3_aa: CASSPGHTTEAFF

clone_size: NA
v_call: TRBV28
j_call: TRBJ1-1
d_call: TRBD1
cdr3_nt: TGTGCCAGCAGGGAGGACAGGGGGATTTCGAACACTGAAGCTTTCTTT
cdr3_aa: CASREDRGISNTEAFF

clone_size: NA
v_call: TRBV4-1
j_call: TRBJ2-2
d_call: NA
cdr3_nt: TGCGCCAGCAGCCAAGATGGCTTGAACACCGGGGAGCTGTTTTTT
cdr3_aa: CASSQDGLNTGELFF

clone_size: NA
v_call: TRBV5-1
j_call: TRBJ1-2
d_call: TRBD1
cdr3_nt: TGCGCCAGCAGCTGGGGGGACAGGGGATATGGCTACACCTTC
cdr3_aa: CASSWGDRGYGYTF

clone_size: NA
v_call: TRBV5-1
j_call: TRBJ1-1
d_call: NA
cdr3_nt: TGCGCCAGCAGCTTGGATGGACAGATTGAAGCTTTCTTT
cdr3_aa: CASSLDGQIEAFF

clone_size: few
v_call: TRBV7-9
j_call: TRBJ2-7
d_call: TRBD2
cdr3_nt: TGTGCCAGCAGCTCGGGACTAGCGGGAGATCAAGCCTACGAGCAGTACTTC
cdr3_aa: CASSSGLAGDQAYEQYF

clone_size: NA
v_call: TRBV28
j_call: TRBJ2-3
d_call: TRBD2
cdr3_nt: TGTGCCAGCACCCAACTAGCGGGAGTGAATACGCAGTATTTT
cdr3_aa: CASTQLAGVNTQYF

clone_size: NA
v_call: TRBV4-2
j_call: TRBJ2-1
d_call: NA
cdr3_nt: TGTGCCAGCAGCCAAGCCCTCGGGAGCAACAATGAGCAGTTCTTC
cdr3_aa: CASSQALGSNNEQFF

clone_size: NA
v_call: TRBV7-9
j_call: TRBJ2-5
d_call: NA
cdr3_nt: TGTGCCAGCAGCTTGGCCGGGACACTGCTTCAAGAGACCCAGTACTTC
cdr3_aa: CASSLAGTLLQETQYF